The clone carrying this T cell receptor beta chain occurred once. The data derive from a study of blood T cell repertoires in COVID-19. Original processing methods: Nucleated cell counts were estimated from reference gene primer amplification. The repertoire was sequenced with immunoSEQ multiplex PCR; TCRdb's copy has only in-frame clones and lacks some. The V and J calls and clone size come from that table; D and trimming were worked out from the DNA. The table has a few hundred thousand clones, more than 75% seen once. CDR3 size: 16 residues. Germline assignment: CDR1 LNHDA and CDR2 SQIVND (reference sequence). The V and J ends lost 0 bases and 7 bases respectively, with 15 bases between them.

The source is a woman aged 80 or over with COVID-19, enrolled during active disease. This chain joins TRBV19 and TRBJ1-4; tentative D call: TRBD1 (6 bases). The sample taken for sequencing was peripheral blood. The CDR3, as DNA: TGTGCCAGTAGTATAGATTTAGGGACACCGATTGAAAAACTGTTTTTT. Translated: CASSIDLGTPIEKLFF.